The sequence of this TCR beta chain was determined in a study of beta chain features in type 1 diabetes. Every bit of the isolated RNA underwent reverse transcription, so sequencing read expressed TCRB transcripts. Measured with immunoSEQ multiplex PCR; TCRdb has only the in-frame clones, and not every one. Of hundreds of thousands of clones in the sample, 15% to 17% were seen once. The length of the CDR3 is 16 residues. Germline V gene lookup returns CDR1 SGHTA and CDR2 FQGTGA. V gave up 1 base and J gave up 8 bases, with 18 bases separating them. This TCR came from a man between 18 and 35 years old in good health. The source material was naive CD4+ T cells from blood. The chain carries TRBV7-3 and TRBJ2-4; D gene uncertain. The CDR3 DNA follows: TGTGCCAGCAGCTTAAAGGCGGCCTGTTATCCGGACATTCAGTACTTC. Protein sequence: CASSLKAACYPDIQYF.